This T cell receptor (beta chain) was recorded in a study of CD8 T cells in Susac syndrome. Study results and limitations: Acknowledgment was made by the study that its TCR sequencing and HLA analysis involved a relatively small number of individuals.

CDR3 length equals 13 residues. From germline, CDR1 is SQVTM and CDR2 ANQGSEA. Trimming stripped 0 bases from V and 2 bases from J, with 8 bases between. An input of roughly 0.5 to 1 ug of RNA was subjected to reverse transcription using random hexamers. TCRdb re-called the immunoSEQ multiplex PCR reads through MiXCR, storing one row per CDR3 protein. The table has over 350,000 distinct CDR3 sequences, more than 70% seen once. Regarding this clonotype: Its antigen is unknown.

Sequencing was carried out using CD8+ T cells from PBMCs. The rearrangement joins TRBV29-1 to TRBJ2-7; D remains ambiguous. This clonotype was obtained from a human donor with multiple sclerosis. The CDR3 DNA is TGCAGCGTTGAAGAGGGCACAGCCTACGAGCAGTACTTC. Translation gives CSVEEGTAYEQYF.